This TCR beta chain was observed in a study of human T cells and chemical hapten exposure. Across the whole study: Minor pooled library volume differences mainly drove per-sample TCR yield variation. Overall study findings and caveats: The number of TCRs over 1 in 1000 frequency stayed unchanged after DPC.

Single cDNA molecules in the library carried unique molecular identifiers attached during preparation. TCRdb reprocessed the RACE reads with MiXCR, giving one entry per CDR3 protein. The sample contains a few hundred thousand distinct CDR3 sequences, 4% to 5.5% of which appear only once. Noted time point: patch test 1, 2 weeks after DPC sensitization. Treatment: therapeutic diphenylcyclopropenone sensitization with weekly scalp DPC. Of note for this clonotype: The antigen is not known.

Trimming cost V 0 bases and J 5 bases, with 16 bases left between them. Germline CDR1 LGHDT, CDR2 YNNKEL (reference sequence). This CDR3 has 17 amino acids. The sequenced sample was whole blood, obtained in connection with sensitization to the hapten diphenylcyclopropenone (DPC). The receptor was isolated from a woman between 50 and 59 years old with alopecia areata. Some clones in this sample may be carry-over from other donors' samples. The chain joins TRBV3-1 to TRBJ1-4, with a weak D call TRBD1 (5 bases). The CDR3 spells CASSQDQGLRGNEKLFF. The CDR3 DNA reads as TGTGCCAGCAGCCAAGACCAGGGACTCCGAGGAAATGAAAAACTGTTTTTT.